One and the same sample provided the 10 T cell receptor beta chains below, sequenced in a study of molecular identifiers for immune sequencing clone quantification. One entry per CDR3 protein results from TCRdb running MiXCR on the PCR reads. The sample includes about 500,000 distinct CDR3 sequences, over 20% of them seen just once. The sequenced material came from naive CD8+ T cells from blood, with Jurkat cell RNA spiked in. Subset noted: FACS-sorted CD8+CD4-CCR7+CD45RA+ naive T cells. Source of these receptors: a human donor in good health. Some libraries in this study had Jurkat cell RNA spiked in.

This clonotype was recorded a few times. The V call is TRBV7-6, the J call TRBJ2-5, with D possibly matching TRBD1 (6 bases). Germline V gives CDR1 SGHVS, CDR2 FNYEAQ. Trimming stripped 3 bases from V and 3 bases from J, with 20 bases between. The CDR3 spans 17 residues. The CDR3 sequence is CASSLDSPRGVEETQYF. Here the CDR3 DNA reads TGTGCCAGCAGCTTGGACAGCCCAAGAGGGGTGGAAGAGACCCAGTACTTC.

This clonotype was seen at least ten times. This sequence joins TRBV5-3 and TRBJ1-1; no clear D. TRBV5-3 belongs to the ORF category, with a function that is uncertain. This CDR3 spans 14 amino acids. Trimming pared 8 bases from V and 1 base from J, leaving 15 bases between. CDR3 nucleotides: TGTGCCAGCAGCAACTTTGCCCGGAACACTGAAGCTTTCTTT. Translation gives CASSNFARNTEAFF.

The table lists this clonotype with many counts. The chain uses TRBV3-1 and TRBJ1-1; D uncertain. The CDR3 runs 14 residues. Germline V CDR1 and CDR2: LGHDT, YNNKEL (reference sequence). The germline V and J ends were trimmed by 0 bases and 2 bases, with 7 bases remaining between them. The CDR3 region has the DNA TGTGCCAGCAGCCAAGAAACGGCCAACACTGAAGCTTTCTTT. This translates into CASSQETANTEAFF.

The V call is TRBV11-2, the J call TRBJ2-2, with D perhaps TRBD1 (5 bases). CDR3 length: 18 amino acids. With 5 bases removed from V and 0 bases from J, the gap between germline ends came to 19 bases. CDR1 and CDR2 from the germline V gene are SGHAT and FQNNGV. CDR3 loop: CASSGTAGAETNTGELFF. CDR3 DNA: TGTGCCAGCAGCGGCACCGCTGGGGCAGAGACGAACACCGGGGAGCTGTTTTTT.

This clonotype was found a few times. This sequence joins TRBV5-6 and TRBJ2-6, with D maybe TRBD1 (6 bases). Germline assignment: CDR1 SGHDT and CDR2 YYEEEE. The ends were cut back, 0 bases at V and 0 bases at J, with 16 bases in the middle. The CDR3 length is 19 residues. Here the CDR3 DNA reads TGTGCCAGCAGCTTGGCCAACCGGGACACCTTCTCTGGGGCCAACGTCCTGACTTTC. This codes for CASSLANRDTFSGANVLTF. Based on the CDR3 plus reference TRBV5-6 and TRBJ2-6, the full variable domain is DAGVTQSPTHLIKTRGQQVTLRCSPKSGHDTVSWYQQALGQGPQFIFQYYEEEERQRGNFPDRFSGHQFPNYSSELNVNALLLGDSALYLCASSLANRDTFSGANVLTFGAGSRLTVL.

This clonotype has at least ten counts. The genes are TRBV6-6 and TRBJ1-5; 8 bases map to TRBD1. V dropped 0 bases and J dropped 4; count of bases not matched to a gene: 8. CDR3 length: 17 residues. Germline V CDR1 and CDR2: MNHNY, SVGAGI (reference sequence). The CDR3 nucleotides read TGTGCCAGCAGTTACTCACCGGACAGGGCTGTTAATCAGCCCCAGCATTTT. Its protein product is CASSYSPDRAVNQPQHF.

This clonotype was recorded at least ten times. The V and J genes are TRBV2 and TRBJ2-7; 8 positions match TRBD1. Germline lookup yields CDR1 SNHLY and CDR2 FYNNEI. V lost 6 bases to trimming and J lost 1 base; unmatched junction nucleotides: 8. The CDR3 length is 15 residues. The CDR3 is CASSPGGEGSYEQYF. CDR3 bases: TGTGCCAGCAGCCCAGGGGGCGAGGGATCCTACGAGCAGTACTTC.

The sample holds a few counts of this clonotype. This chain uses TRBV20-1 with TRBJ2-1; TRBD1 is a possible D gene (6 bases). Trimming left V 8 bases short and J 6 bases short, with 32 bases between. CDR1 and CDR2 (germline): DFQATT, SNEGSKA (reference sequence). This CDR3 comprises 18 residues. In nucleotides, the CDR3 is TGCAGTACTCTCCGGGCAGGGGTAATTGGGACGACCCCCAATGAGCAGTTCTTC. Its translation: CSTLRAGVIGTTPNEQFF.

In this sample, this clonotype turned up many times. V is TRBV3-1 and J is TRBJ2-3; D might be TRBD2 (5 bases). The germline V gene has CDR1 LGHDT and CDR2 YNNKEL (reference sequence). CDR3 length: 13 residues. V lost 3 bases and J lost 8, with 12 bases in between. The CDR3 DNA reads TGTGCCAGCAGCCAGGGCCTAGCAGGTACGCAGTATTTT. Encoded protein: CASSQGLAGTQYF.

The chain is built from TRBV15 and TRBJ2-7, with 10 bases aligning to TRBD1. Germline CDR1 and CDR2: LNHNV and YYDKDF (reference sequence). The CDR3 runs 15 residues. V lost 2 bases, J lost 3 bases, and 4 bases stayed unmatched. The CDR3 here is CATSRPGQGHYEQYF. CDR3 in DNA: TGTGCCACCAGCAGACCGGGACAGGGGCACTACGAGCAGTACTTC.